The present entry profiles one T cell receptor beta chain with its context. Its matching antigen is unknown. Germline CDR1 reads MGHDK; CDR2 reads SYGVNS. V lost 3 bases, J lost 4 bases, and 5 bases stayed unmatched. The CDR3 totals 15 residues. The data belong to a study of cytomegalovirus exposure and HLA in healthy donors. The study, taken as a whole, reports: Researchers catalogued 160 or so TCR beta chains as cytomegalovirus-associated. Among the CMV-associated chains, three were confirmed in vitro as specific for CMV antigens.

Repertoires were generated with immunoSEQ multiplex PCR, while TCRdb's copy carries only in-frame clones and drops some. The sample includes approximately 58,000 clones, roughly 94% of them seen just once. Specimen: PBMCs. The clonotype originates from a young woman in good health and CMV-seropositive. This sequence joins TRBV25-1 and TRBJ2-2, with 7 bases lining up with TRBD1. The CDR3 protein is CASSDPGQATGELFF. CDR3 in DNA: TGTGCCAGCAGTGACCCTGGACAGGCCACCGGGGAGCTGTTTTTT.